This T cell receptor beta chain was recovered during a study of blood T cells in healthy people across ages. This clonotype has a handful of counts. Next came a second PCR, run for about 6 to 11 cycles, which used a sample-barcoded 5' primer along with a J-beta primer mix. TCRdb processed the 5' RACE reads anew with MiXCR; each CDR3 protein has one entry. The top ten clones hold around 8% of a sample with more than 1.4 million distinct CDR3 sequences, about 43% of them seen once. V was cut by 2 bases and J by 2 bases, with 7 bases left in between. This CDR3 comprises 14 residues. CDR1 is SEHNR and CDR2 is FQNEAQ in the germline V gene (reference sequence).

The V and J genes are TRBV7-9 and TRBJ2-1; D gene ambiguous. The TCR comes from a woman between 18 and 29 years old in good health. The sequencing input was blood. CDR3 coding DNA: TGTGCCAGCAGCTTATTGCGGACCTACAATGAGCAGTTCTTC. It yields the protein CASSLLRTYNEQFF.